This T cell receptor beta chain was documented in a study of post-analysis software for immune sequencing data. Study findings and constraints: Multiple sclerosis patients had significantly lower normalized Chao1 diversity than controls. Analysis by F measure revealed that same-batch samples clustered strongly together. Elevated frequency relative to controls characterized several TRBV segments in patients, TRBV5-6, TRBV5-1 and TRBV20-1 among them.

On this clonotype itself: No antigen is known for it.

Unique molecular identifiers were present in the TCR beta cDNA libraries. MiXCR was run by TCRdb on the PCR reads, yielding one entry per CDR3 protein. The sample lists roughly 670,000 distinct CDR3 sequences; approximately 59% were seen once. This CDR3 has 10 residues. Per germline, CDR1 SQVTM and CDR2 ANQGSEA. Trimming shortened V by 7 bases and J by 7 bases, and 8 bases separated the two germline ends. The chain couples TRBV29-1 to TRBJ1-5; unclear D gene. This TCR derives from a girl aged 2 to 10 with multiple sclerosis. Source material: blood. The CDR3 loop reads CSGAGQPQHF. DNA of the CDR3: TGCAGCGGCGCCGGACAGCCCCAGCATTTT.